In its sample, the clone carrying this T cell receptor (beta chain) was seen many times. Germline CDR1 MNHEY, CDR2 SVGAGI. The junction had 6 bases not matched to a gene; V was cut back by 6 bases and J by 5 bases. This CDR3 contains 14 residues. These data originate in a study of early T cells in non-severe SARS-CoV-2 infection. TCRdb analysed the 5' RACE reads with MiXCR anew, one entry per CDR3 protein. The sample lists about 63,000 distinct CDR3 sequences, 10% to 15% occurring once. Sequencing was performed on whole blood. This clonotype originated in an adult who was a healthcare worker with PCR-confirmed SARS-CoV-2 infection or an uninfected control (not recorded which). V and J are TRBV6-5 and TRBJ1-5; 8 bases map to TRBD1. Written as DNA, the CDR3 is TGTGCCAGCAGACCAGGACAGGGCCATCAGCCCCAGCATTTT. The encoded protein is CASRPGQGHQPQHF.